These 8 T cell receptor beta chains originate from one sample sequenced in a study of cytomegalovirus exposure and HLA in healthy donors. Use of 60 Vbeta and 13 Jbeta primers characterized the PCR. TCRdb's table, derived via immunoSEQ multiplex PCR, lists solely in-frame clones and lacks some. There are roughly 62,000 clones in the sample; around 77% occur only once, and more than 3% lies in the top ten. The sequenced sample consisted of PBMCs. These receptor sequences come from a woman aged 40 to 50 in good health and CMV-seropositive.

This clone was observed a handful of times. The V and J genes are TRBV5-6 and TRBJ1-1; D is possibly TRBD1 (5 bases). The germline CDR1 and CDR2 sequences are SGHDT and YYEEEE. The CDR3 has 16 amino acids. The ends were cut back, 4 bases at V and 2 bases at J, with 18 bases in the middle. The CDR3 is CASSQDPGGGNTEAFF. The CDR3 DNA reads as TGTGCCAGCAGCCAAGATCCCGGGGGTGGAAACACTGAAGCTTTCTTT. The full variable domain, with the rest looked up from reference TRBV5-6 and TRBJ1-1, is DAGVTQSPTHLIKTRGQQVTLRCSPKSGHDTVSWYQQALGQGPQFIFQYYEEEERQRGNFPDRFSGHQFPNYSSELNVNALLLGDSALYLCASSQDPGGGNTEAFFGQGTRLTVV.

V and J are TRBV5-1 and TRBJ2-3, with 8 positions matching TRBD1. Trimming at V came to 5 bases and at J to 4 bases, leaving 9 bases not matched to a gene. Germline V lookup: CDR1 SGHRS, CDR2 YFSETQ. The CDR3 loop spans 15 amino acids. Here the CDR3 DNA reads TGCGCCAGCAGTTACCAGGGGGCTAGCGCAGATACGCAGTATTTT. It translates to CASSYQGASADTQYF. Variable domain in full (rest from reference TRBV5-1 and TRBJ2-3): KAGVTQTPRYLIKTRGQQVTLSCSPISGHRSVSWYQQTPGQGLQFLFEYFSETQRNKGNFPGRFSGRQFSNSRSEMNVSTLELGDSALYLCASSYQGASADTQYFGPGTRLTVL.

This rearrangement joins TRBV30 to TRBJ2-1; D might be TRBD1 (6 bases). Between the trimmed V and J ends, which lost 0 bases and 6 bases, there was a span of 9 bases. Germline V gene data show CDR1 as GTSNPN and CDR2 as SVGIG (reference sequence). This CDR3 has 13 residues. The chain's CDR3 is CAWSVRGGNEQFF. CDR3 in DNA: TGTGCCTGGAGTGTCCGAGGGGGCAATGAGCAGTTCTTC.

This clone was detected only a few times. The J gene is TRBJ2-7, the V gene TRBV27; 13 nucleotides agree with TRBD2. CDR3 size: 16 residues. In germline, CDR1 is MNHEY, CDR2 SMNVEV (reference sequence). V shed 5 bases, J shed 5 bases, and the junction held 9 bases outside the gene matches. CDR3 nucleotides: TGTGCCAGCAGTACCTCCGGGACTAGCGGGATCCACGAGCAGTACTTC. This encodes CASSTSGTSGIHEQYF.

The chain couples TRBV6-5 to TRBJ2-5, with 8 nucleotides matching TRBD2. V was clipped by 2 bases and J by 4 bases; unmatched bases: 3. Germline values: CDR1 MNHEY, CDR2 SVGAGI. The CDR3 runs to 14 residues. The chain's CDR3 is CASSYEAGGETQYF. CDR3 in DNA: TGTGCCAGCAGTTACGAGGCGGGGGGAGAGACCCAGTACTTC.

The rearrangement joins TRBV10-3 to TRBJ2-5; TRBD2 aligns across 8 bases. Trimming at V came to 3 bases and at J to 4 bases, leaving 7 bases not matched to a gene. There are 15 residues in the CDR3. The germline CDR1 and CDR2 sequences are ENHRY and SYGVKD. CDR3 nucleotide sequence: TGTGCCATCAGTGATAGTGGAGCGGGGGTAGAGACCCAGTACTTC. Translated: CAISDSGAGVETQYF.

V gene TRBV4-1 combines with J gene TRBJ2-7, with a tentative D call TRBD1 (6 bases). Trimming removed 3 bases at V and 0 bases at J, with 15 bases between. Germline CDR1 MGHRA, CDR2 YSYEKL. This CDR3 is built from 16 residues. CDR3 amino acids: CASSQNAGVPSYEQYF. The CDR3 bases are TGCGCCAGCAGCCAGAATGCAGGGGTCCCCTCCTACGAGCAGTACTTC.

The gene calls are TRBV6-1 and TRBJ1-2, with D hard to call. There are 13 residues in the CDR3. Germline V gene data show CDR1 as MNHNS and CDR2 as SASEGT. Trimming pared 2 bases from V and 6 bases from J, leaving 10 bases between. CDR3 coding DNA: TGTGCCAGCAGTGAAACCCAGGTTAATGGCTACACCTTC. Translated, it gives CASSETQVNGYTF.